This TCR beta chain emerged from a study of cytomegalovirus exposure and HLA in healthy donors. General study findings and limits: Looking again later, the authors saw that most CMV-associated TCR beta chains seemed HLA-restricted. Follow-up analysis seemed to connect common viral pathogens with several of the most significant clusters identified. In a later analysis, a missense DCLRE1C variant was linked to TCR beta V- and J-gene trimming.

These donors counted as nominally healthy when sampled, but unrecorded immune exposures were likely. 60 Vbeta and 13 Jbeta primers were used in PCR. The table came from immunoSEQ multiplex PCR; TCRdb's copy has only in-frame clones and leaves some out. This table has around 55,000 clones, 77% appearing once. A word on this clone: No antigen is known for it.

V lost 2 bases and J lost 2; bases outside the gene matches: 5. Germline CDR1 is GTSNPN and CDR2 is SVGIG (reference sequence). The CDR3 spans 14 residues. The origin of this receptor is a female donor in good health and CMV-seronegative. The sequencing sample was made of PBMCs. This sequence joins TRBV30 and TRBJ2-5, with 7 bases matching TRBD2. The DNA for the CDR3 is TGTGCCTGGAGTCGGGGGGTAATACAAGAGACCCAGTACTTC. It encodes CAWSRGVIQETQYF.